Shown below are 29 T cell receptor beta chains from a single sample sequenced in a study of T-cell reconstitution after alpha-beta-depleted transplantation in children. The authors prepared the TCRbeta library with unique molecular identifiers. TCRdb passed the PCR reads through MiXCR, listing each CDR3 protein once. The sample lists a few hundred thousand distinct CDR3 sequences; about a tenth were seen once. Sequencing used PBMCs from the stem cell graft donor, obtained from the stem cell graft. These receptor sequences come from a human donor who donated a stem cell graft to a child with acute myeloid leukemia.

J is TRBJ2-6 and V is TRBV10-3, with unresolved D. Germline assignment: CDR1 ENHRY and CDR2 SYGVKD. V was clipped by 5 bases and J by 3 bases, with 8 bases between them. This CDR3 contains 14 residues. This chain's CDR3 is CAISPGSGANVLTF. The CDR3 DNA follows: TGTGCCATCAGTCCGGGTAGTGGGGCCAACGTCCTGACTTTC.

As to this clonotype: A clone one base away is much larger, so this may be a read error. The gene calls are TRBV24-1 and TRBJ2-3; 14 bases map to TRBD2. The germline V gene has CDR1 KGHDR and CDR2 SFDVKD. The junction had 10 bases not matched to a gene; V was cut back by 6 bases and J by 3 bases. The CDR3 is 18 amino acids. In nucleotides, the CDR3 is TGTGCCACCAGTAATACCACCGGGACTAGCGGGAGTACAGATACGCAGTATTTT. Its translation: CATSNTTGTSGSTDTQYF.

This clonotype came up a few times. This sequence joins TRBV7-9 and TRBJ1-2; no firm D call. Germline CDR1 is SEHNR and CDR2 is FQNEAQ (reference sequence). The CDR3 consists of 13 residues. Trimming took 1 base from V and 8 from J, leaving 11 bases between them. As DNA, the CDR3 is TGTGCCAGCAGCTTAGGAGGAGTGGAGGGCTACACCTTC. Translating gives CASSLGGVEGYTF.

This clonotype showed up just a few times. The V call is TRBV6-4, the J call TRBJ2-1, with 11 positions matching TRBD2. The CDR3 is 15 residues long. Germline CDR1 is MRHNA and CDR2 is SNTAGT. J was trimmed by 9 bases and V by 3 bases; bases with no gene match: 7. For the CDR3, the DNA is TGTGCCAGCAGTGATAGCGGGAGGGCCGGAGGTGAGCAGTTCTTC. Translated, it gives CASSDSGRAGGEQFF.

The V gene is TRBV24-1, the J gene TRBJ2-5; 10 nucleotides line up with TRBD2. Losses at the gene ends were 2 bases for V and 0 bases for J; bases not matched to a gene: 8. This CDR3 is 18 amino acids long. Looked up from germline, CDR1 is KGHDR and CDR2 is SFDVKD. The CDR3 protein is CATSDSRPLAGDQETQYF. The CDR3 nucleotides are TGTGCCACCAGTGATTCCCGCCCGCTAGCGGGGGACCAAGAGACCCAGTACTTC.

The J gene is TRBJ1-2, the V gene TRBV20-1; no definite D call. The ends were cut back, 2 bases at V and 0 bases at J, with 10 bases in the middle. Germline V gene sequence: CDR1 DFQATT, CDR2 SNEGSKA (reference sequence). The CDR3 totals 14 residues. The CDR3 sequence is CSARSQAANYGYTF. CDR3 sequence (DNA): TGCAGTGCTAGAAGTCAGGCAGCTAACTATGGCTACACCTTC.

This clonotype appeared many times. The V call is TRBV29-1, the J call TRBJ2-7; 8 bases are shared with TRBD2. Germline values: CDR1 SQVTM, CDR2 ANQGSEA. The CDR3 has 13 residues. The trim removed 5 bases at V and 3 bases at J, leaving 6 bases unmatched. CDR3 DNA: TGCAGCGTTAACCTAGCGGGCCTCTACGAGCAGTACTTC. Amino acids: CSVNLAGLYEQYF.

The rearrangement links TRBV30 to TRBJ1-1; D may be TRBD1 (5 bases). This CDR3 spans 13 amino acids. The germline V gene has CDR1 GTSNPN and CDR2 SVGIG (reference sequence). V was cut by 4 bases and J by 4 bases, with 13 bases left in between. Written as DNA, the CDR3 is TGTGCCTGGATGGCAGGGATGAGCACTGAAGCTTTCTTT. This sequence encodes CAWMAGMSTEAFF.

The genes are TRBV27 and TRBJ1-4; possible D gene TRBD1, 6 bases. This CDR3 is 15 amino acids long. Per germline, CDR1 MNHEY and CDR2 SMNVEV (reference sequence). V was clipped by 4 bases and J by 4 bases, with 13 bases between them. The CDR3 DNA reads TGTGCCAGCAGTTCCGGGACAAGGGGTAATGAAAAACTGTTTTTT. Its protein is CASSSGTRGNEKLFF.

This clonotype was detected many times. CDR3 nucleotides: TGTGCCAGCAGCGTAGGAGCAGGGGGCATAGATACGCAGTATTTT. Its translation is CASSVGAGGIDTQYF. The V and J genes are TRBV9 and TRBJ2-3, with 8 nucleotides matching TRBD1. Germline V CDR1 and CDR2: SGDLS, YYNGEE. The J segment lost 5 bases and the V segment lost 0 bases, leaving 5 bases of the junction unmatched. This CDR3 region has 15 residues.

This clonotype appeared many times. The germline gene is not matched at one end of the junction; a read error may be the cause. CDR3 amino acids: CASSQESGTDQETQYF. CDR3 in DNA: TGCGCCAGCAGTCAAGAGTCCGGGACAGACCAAGAGACCCAGTACTTC. This chain uses TRBV4-1 with TRBJ2-5; 7 bases map to TRBD1. Germline V gives CDR1 MGHRA, CDR2 YSYEKL. The CDR3 has 16 amino acids.

This clonotype was seen a few times. J is TRBJ2-2 and V is TRBV24-1; 7 bases agree with TRBD2. The CDR3 extends over 15 amino acids. V was clipped by 6 bases and J by 6 bases; unmatched bases: 9. Germline V gives CDR1 KGHDR, CDR2 SFDVKD. Here the CDR3 reads CATSMTGGRSGELFF. The CDR3 nucleotides are TGTGCCACCAGTATGACGGGAGGACGCTCCGGGGAGCTGTTTTTT.

This chain links TRBV10-2 with TRBJ1-6; 7 bases line up with TRBD1. The CDR3 covers 14 residues. Germline V gene sequence: CDR1 WSHSY, CDR2 SAAADI. V gave up 4 bases and J gave up 9 bases; unmatched junction bases: 6. For the CDR3, the DNA is TGCGCCAGCAGTGTAGAGGGGGCTGTTTCACCCCTCCACTTT. The encoded protein is CASSVEGAVSPLHF.

The table lists this clonotype with a few counts. The chain combines TRBV3-1 with TRBJ2-5; 9 positions match TRBD2. Trimming removed 0 bases from V and 14 bases from J; junction bases left unmatched: 13. Germline values: CDR1 LGHDT, CDR2 YNNKEL (reference sequence). The CDR3 spans 15 residues. The CDR3 coding sequence is TGTGCCAGCAGCCAAGAAGCTCCGGGACTAGCCCATACATACTTC. The encoded protein is CASSQEAPGLAHTYF.

This clonotype has ten or more counts. The J gene is TRBJ1-6, the V gene TRBV5-1; maybe TRBD1 (5 bases). V was cut by 4 bases and J by 7 bases, with 12 bases left in between. CDR3 length: 14 amino acids. Per germline, CDR1 SGHRS and CDR2 YFSETQ. CDR3: CASSVGPPNSPLHF. In DNA form, the CDR3 reads TGCGCCAGCAGCGTGGGACCTCCCAATTCACCCCTCCACTTT.

This clonotype was seen more than once but under ten times. This rearrangement joins TRBV11-1 to TRBJ2-1; 7 bases match TRBD1. This CDR3 is built from 15 residues. Germline CDR1 is SGHAT and CDR2 is FQDESV (reference sequence). V shed 1 base, J shed 4 bases, and the junction held 4 bases outside the gene matches. As DNA, the CDR3 is TGTGCCAGCAGCTTAGAACAGGGGCAGTACAATGAGCAGTTCTTC. Translated, it gives CASSLEQGQYNEQFF.

The DNA for the CDR3 is TGTGCCAGCACCGCGGACAGGGGGGATATTGGGAACACTGAAGCTTTCTTT. Its translation: CASTADRGDIGNTEAFF. V usage is TRBV12-3 or TRBV12-4 and J usage is TRBJ1-1, with 10 bases matching TRBD1. There are 17 residues in the CDR3. With 7 bases clipped from V and 1 base from J, the junction kept 12 bases outside the gene matches.

J is TRBJ2-3 and V is TRBV7-2, with D uncertain. Germline assignment: CDR1 SGHTA and CDR2 FQGNSA. V gave up 3 bases and J gave up 3 bases, with 13 bases separating them. The CDR3 loop spans 15 amino acids. The CDR3 loop reads CASSFALTGTDTQYF. DNA of the CDR3: TGTGCCAGCAGCTTCGCCCTTACGGGTACAGATACGCAGTATTTT.

The chain has TRBV5-1 and TRBJ2-5; 7 bases are shared with TRBD2. CDR3 size: 15 residues. The germline V gene has CDR1 SGHRS and CDR2 YFSETQ. The J segment lost 4 bases and the V segment lost 3 bases, leaving 9 bases of the junction unmatched. CDR3 in DNA: TGCGCCAGCAGCTCAGGTCCCGCGGGAGTAGAGACCCAGTACTTC. Protein product: CASSSGPAGVETQYF.

This clonotype was counted between two and nine times. This chain's CDR3 is CASSNPTLGEKLFF. As DNA, the CDR3 is TGTGCCAGCAGCAACCCAACTTTAGGTGAAAAACTGTTTTTT. The chain uses TRBV28 and TRBJ1-4; D is unresolved. There are 14 residues in the CDR3. The ends were cut back, 6 bases at V and 7 bases at J, with 15 bases in the middle. Germline CDR1 and CDR2: MDHEN and SYDVKM. Full variable domain (outside the CDR3, taken from reference TRBV28 and TRBJ1-4): DVKVTQSSRYLVKRTGEKVFLECVQDMDHENMFWYRQDPGLGLRLIYFSYDVKMKEKGDIPEGYSVSREKKERFSLILESASTNQTSMYLCASSNPTLGEKLFFGSGTQLSVL.

The V gene is TRBV20-1, the J gene TRBJ2-2; unclear D gene. V lost 3 bases and J lost 6, with 8 bases in between. Germline CDR1 is DFQATT and CDR2 is SNEGSKA (reference sequence). The CDR3 runs to 12 residues. CDR3 coding DNA: TGCAGTGCTAGTCTAGAGGCCGGGGAGCTGTTTTTT. It codes for CSASLEAGELFF.

This clonotype was counted a few times. This chain connects TRBV15 to TRBJ2-5; 7 bases map to TRBD1. The V segment lost 0 bases and the J segment 3 bases; nucleotides outside the gene matches: 1. The CDR3 runs 14 residues. Looked up from germline, CDR1 is LNHNV and CDR2 is YYDKDF (reference sequence). The CDR3 DNA follows: TGTGCCACCAGCAGAGAGGACAGGAAAGAGACCCAGTACTTC. Amino acids: CATSREDRKETQYF.

This clonotype was detected only a few times. The chain combines TRBV7-2 with TRBJ1-2; D gene uncertain. The CDR3 totals 14 residues. CDR1 is SGHTA, CDR2 FQGNSA, per germline. V was pared by 5 bases and J by 4 bases, with 14 bases between. CDR3 nucleotide sequence: TGTGCCAGCAGCCGGCGGTCGGTGACCTATGGCTACACCTTC. Protein: CASSRRSVTYGYTF.

This clonotype came up a few times. The chain uses TRBV7-8 and TRBJ1-5; perhaps TRBD1 as D (5 bases). This CDR3 has 15 residues. Trimming took off 5 bases at V and 5 bases at J, with 16 bases between the two ends. Germline V lookup: CDR1 SGHVS, CDR2 FQNEAQ. This CDR3 reads CASSPSRVGDQPQHF. CDR3 nucleotide sequence: TGTGCCAGCAGCCCTAGCAGGGTGGGTGATCAGCCCCAGCATTTT. Drawing the rest from reference TRBV7-8 and TRBJ1-5, the complete variable domain is GAGVSQSPRYKVAKRGQDVALRCDPISGHVSLFWYQQALGQGPEFLTYFQNEAQLDKSGLPSDRFFAERPEGSVSTLKIQRTQQEDSAVYLCASSPSRVGDQPQHFGDGTRLSIL.

Ten or more counts support this clonotype. The genes are TRBV20-1 and TRBJ1-2; no definite D call. CDR1 is DFQATT, CDR2 SNEGSKA, per germline (reference sequence). The CDR3 contains 11 residues. V was pared by 8 bases and J by 8 bases, with 15 bases between. The CDR3 coding sequence is TGCAGTTCCTTGGATGTTACGGGCTACACCTTC. Encoded protein: CSSLDVTGYTF.

This clonotype was counted only a few times. The chain uses TRBV21-1 and TRBJ1-5; TRBD1 is the table's D call and was not checked against the DNA. TRBV21-1 is assigned pseudogene status. The CDR3 totals 17 residues. The CDR3 spells CASSKVGTGKLDQPQHF. CDR3 nucleotides: TGTGCCAGCAGCAAAGTGGGGACAGGGAAGTTGGATCAGCCCCAGCATTTT.

This clonotype was recorded a few times. The V gene is TRBV4-1, the J gene TRBJ2-1; a possible D gene is TRBD2 (5 bases). Germline V gene lookup returns CDR1 MGHRA and CDR2 YSYEKL. Between the trimmed V and J ends, which lost 4 bases and 8 bases, there was a span of 15 bases. The CDR3 spans 14 residues. CDR3 DNA: TGCGCCAGCAGCCCGAGGGTGGGTTGGGATGAGCAGTTCTTC. Its protein is CASSPRVGWDEQFF.

The rearrangement uses TRBV29-1 and TRBJ2-3; D is ambiguous. Between the trimmed V and J ends, which lost 5 bases and 0 bases, there was a span of 12 bases. CDR3 size: 14 residues. Germline V CDR1 and CDR2: SQVTM, ANQGSEA. For the CDR3, the DNA is TGCAGCGTTTCAAAAACTACTAGCACAGATACGCAGTATTTT. This sequence encodes CSVSKTTSTDTQYF.

This clonotype occurred a few times. The V and J genes are TRBV11-2 and TRBJ2-1; D unresolved. Germline loops: CDR1 SGHAT, CDR2 FQNNGV. V dropped 0 bases and J dropped 5 bases, with 11 bases sitting between them. The CDR3 spans 15 residues. The CDR3 nucleotides are TGTGCCAGCAGCTTAGATTCCCTGGCAAACAATGAGCAGTTCTTC. Its protein product is CASSLDSLANNEQFF.